Below, 24 T cell receptor beta chains from the same sample are listed, as sequenced in a study of T cells in Graves' hyperthyroidism and ophthalmopathy. Amplification of TCR beta CDR3 regions used RNA as the template. HTBI primers were employed in a first-round RT-PCR of the TCR CDR3. TCRdb reprocessed the multiplex PCR reads with MiXCR, giving one entry per CDR3 protein. The sample lists approximately 330,000 distinct CDR3 sequences; roughly 21% were seen once. The sequencing sample was made of blood. These receptors all come from a woman in her 50s with Graves' hyperthyroidism.

This clonotype was seen ten or more times. The V and J genes are TRBV7-8 and TRBJ2-7; TRBD2 is a possible D gene (5 bases). CDR1 and CDR2 from the germline V gene are SGHVS and FQNEAQ. CDR3 length: 13 residues. V was clipped by 5 bases and J by 4 bases, with 12 bases between them. The CDR3 DNA sequence: TGTGCCAGCAGCCCAACTAGTTGGTACGAGCAGTACTTC. Amino acid sequence: CASSPTSWYEQYF.

This clonotype was detected ten times or more. In DNA, the CDR3 is TGTGCCAGCAGCCCCGACAGCACGAATCAGCCCCAGCATTTT. Its translation: CASSPDSTNQPQHF. This chain joins TRBV11-2 and TRBJ1-5; D possibly corresponds to TRBD1 (5 bases). The CDR3 extends over 14 amino acids. CDR1 and CDR2 from the germline V gene are SGHAT and FQNNGV. The V end lost 5 bases, the J end lost 4 bases, and 12 bases lay between the germline ends.

This clonotype was counted many times. The chain recombines TRBV3-1 with TRBJ2-2; weak D call: TRBD2 (6 bases). Germline V lookup: CDR1 LGHDT, CDR2 YNNKEL (reference sequence). The CDR3 runs 15 residues. The ends were cut back, 4 bases at V and 7 bases at J, with 16 bases in the middle. CDR3 protein: CASSLKVVAVGELFF. CDR3 bases: TGTGCCAGCAGCCTCAAGGTGGTAGCGGTCGGGGAGCTGTTTTTT.

The V call is TRBV27, the J call TRBJ1-2; maybe TRBD1 (5 bases). Trimming took 6 bases from V and 3 from J, leaving 23 bases between them. The CDR3 length is 17 residues. The germline CDR1 and CDR2 sequences are MNHEY and SMNVEV (reference sequence). CDR3 residues: CASRENIRERKDYGYTF. The CDR3 DNA reads TGTGCCAGCAGGGAAAACATCAGGGAGAGAAAGGACTATGGCTACACCTTC.

The chain is built from TRBV6-1 and TRBJ2-3; D might be TRBD2 (5 bases). Per germline, CDR1 MNHNS and CDR2 SASEGT. The CDR3 consists of 12 residues. Trimming took 6 bases from V and 2 from J, leaving 6 bases between them. The DNA for the CDR3 is TGTGCCAGCAGGAGGGTCACAGATACGCAGTATTTT. Its translation is CASRRVTDTQYF.

The chain carries TRBV2 and TRBJ2-7; 7 nucleotides agree with TRBD1. After removal of 7 bases from V and 2 bases from J, the junction contained 5 bases not matched to a gene. This CDR3 has 13 amino acids. Germline V lookup: CDR1 SNHLY, CDR2 FYNNEI. CDR3 amino acids: CASTQGLPYEQYF. CDR3 nucleotides: TGTGCCAGCACACAGGGGTTACCCTACGAGCAGTACTTC.

This clonotype has at least ten counts. The gene calls are TRBV6-1 and TRBJ2-3; D uncertain. The germline V and J ends were trimmed by 3 bases and 4 bases, with 14 bases remaining between them. The CDR3 extends over 15 amino acids. Germline V lookup: CDR1 MNHNS, CDR2 SASEGT. The CDR3 loop is CASSDWGEGADTQYF. CDR3 sequence (DNA): TGTGCCAGCAGTGATTGGGGTGAAGGTGCAGATACGCAGTATTTT.

This clonotype was seen repeatedly, ten times or more. The chain uses TRBV20-1 and TRBJ2-5; D tentatively fits TRBD1 or TRBD2 (5 bases each). Per germline, CDR1 DFQATT and CDR2 SNEGSKA (reference sequence). The CDR3 contains 12 residues. Trimming removed 5 bases from V and 2 bases from J, with 9 bases in between. For the CDR3, the DNA is TGCAGTGCTCCGGGACCACAAGAGACCCAGTACTTC. Protein sequence: CSAPGPQETQYF.

Many counts were recorded for this clonotype. The chain recombines TRBV5-1 with TRBJ2-1; a weak D match, TRBD2 (7 bases). V lost 6 bases and J 8 bases, leaving 15 bases between the germline ends. CDR3 length: 13 amino acids. Germline V gene sequence: CDR1 SGHRS, CDR2 YFSETQ. CDR3 residues: CASNRGGADEQFF. The CDR3 DNA sequence: TGCGCCAGCAACCGTGGGGGGGCGGATGAGCAGTTCTTC.

J is TRBJ1-5 and V is TRBV5-1; D is unclear. Per the germline V gene, CDR1 is SGHRS and CDR2 is YFSETQ. The CDR3 covers 13 residues. V shed 4 bases and J shed 7 bases, with 12 bases lying between them. CDR3 nucleotide sequence: TGCGCCAGCAGCCCAGTCTCGGGGCAGCCCCAGCATTTT. This sequence encodes CASSPVSGQPQHF.

This chain connects TRBV6-1 to TRBJ1-1; D may be TRBD1 (6 bases). This CDR3 is built from 15 residues. Trimming shortened V by 6 bases and J by 0 bases, and 14 bases separated the two germline ends. Germline CDR1 MNHNS, CDR2 SASEGT. The CDR3 region has the DNA TGTGCCAGCAGCCGCACAGGGTCATTGAACACTGAAGCTTTCTTT. This sequence encodes CASSRTGSLNTEAFF.

This clonotype has at least ten counts. The chain is built from TRBV28 and TRBJ2-7, with D uncertain. V gave up 7 bases and J gave up 3 bases, with 10 bases separating them. Looked up from germline, CDR1 is MDHEN and CDR2 is SYDVKM. This CDR3 contains 12 residues. CDR3 in DNA: TGTGCCAGCACTAGAAATGACTACGAGCAGTACTTC. Its protein is CASTRNDYEQYF. The full variable domain, completed using reference TRBV28 and TRBJ2-7, is DVKVTQSSRYLVKRTGEKVFLECVQDMDHENMFWYRQDPGLGLRLIYFSYDVKMKEKGDIPEGYSVSREKKERFSLILESASTNQTSMYLCASTRNDYEQYFGPGTRLTVT.

V usage is TRBV19 and J usage is TRBJ2-2, with 9 bases identical to TRBD2. Germline V gene sequence: CDR1 LNHDA, CDR2 SQIVND (reference sequence). The trim removed 4 bases at V and 3 bases at J, leaving 6 bases unmatched. The CDR3 is 16 residues long. CDR3 in DNA: TGTGCCAGTAGTAGGACAGCGGGAGGTTACACCGGGGAGCTGTTTTTT. Translating gives CASSRTAGGYTGELFF.

This clonotype has at least ten counts. The chain uses TRBV7-3 and TRBJ2-5, with TRBD2 matching 8 bases. J gave up 2 bases and V 1 base, and 6 bases lay outside the gene matches. Germline V gene lookup returns CDR1 SGHTA and CDR2 FQGTGA. The CDR3 length is 16 residues. The CDR3 protein is CASSLNGLAGQETQYF. The CDR3 coding sequence is TGTGCCAGCAGCTTAAATGGGTTAGCGGGGCAAGAGACCCAGTACTTC.

The chain couples TRBV6-5 to TRBJ1-2, with D perhaps TRBD1 (5 bases). The CDR3 spans 16 residues. Germline V gene data show CDR1 as MNHEY and CDR2 as SVGAGI. V was shortened by 0 bases and J by 4 bases, with 15 bases between the two germline ends. CDR3 protein: CASSYSEGASFYGYTF. CDR3 sequence (DNA): TGTGCCAGCAGTTACTCGGAAGGGGCGAGCTTCTATGGCTACACCTTC.

The table lists this clonotype with a few counts. Lacking the conserved final phenylalanine or tryptophan, this CDR3 likely reflects a read error. This chain joins TRBV30 and TRBJ1-2; D uncertain. V dropped 4 bases and J dropped 7 bases, with 10 bases sitting between them. The CDR3 totals 11 residues. Germline V gene data show CDR1 as GTSNPN and CDR2 as SVGIG (reference sequence). CDR3 coding DNA: TGTGCCTGGACTCCAGCTGGTGGCTACACCCTC. This translates into CAWTPAGGYTL.

This clonotype was recorded a few times. The chain employs TRBV30 and TRBJ1-6, with 7 bases matching TRBD1. Germline V gene lookup returns CDR1 GTSNPN and CDR2 SVGIG (reference sequence). Trimming cost V 5 bases and J 5 bases; bases outside gene matches: 3. CDR3 length: 13 amino acids. The CDR3 here is CAWGTANNSPLHF. CDR3 bases: TGTGCCTGGGGGACAGCCAATAATTCACCCCTCCACTTT.

This clonotype was recorded a few times. The chain combines TRBV6-1 with TRBJ1-2; D is unclear. V was clipped by 5 bases and J by 6 bases, with 16 bases between them. CDR1 is MNHNS and CDR2 is SASEGT in the germline V gene. The CDR3 runs 14 residues. CDR3 protein: CASSTASVQDGYTF. CDR3 sequence (DNA): TGTGCCAGCAGTACCGCATCCGTCCAGGATGGCTACACCTTC.

This chain links TRBV7-2 with TRBJ1-6, with D perhaps matching TRBD1 (6 bases). Trimming left V 1 base short and J 5 bases short, with 12 bases between. Germline CDR1 and CDR2: SGHTA and FQGNSA. This CDR3 region has 16 residues. CDR3 amino acids: CASSLGSGANNSPLHF. The CDR3 bases are TGTGCCAGCAGCTTAGGTTCAGGGGCAAATAATTCACCCCTCCACTTT. The whole variable domain, filled in from reference TRBV7-2 and TRBJ1-6, reads GAGVSQSPSNKVTEKGKDVELRCDPISGHTALYWYRQSLGQGLEFLIYFQGNSAPDKSGLPSDRFSAERTGGSVSTLTIQRTQQEDSAVYLCASSLGSGANNSPLHFGNGTRLTVT.

This clonotype was detected only a few times. The final CDR3 position lacks the conserved phenylalanine or tryptophan, pointing to a likely read error. The DNA of the CDR3 is TGTGCCAGCAGGGCTAGCGGTAGCACAGATACGCAGTATCTT. This sequence encodes CASRASGSTDTQYL. The rearrangement uses TRBV12-3 or TRBV12-4 and TRBJ2-3; TRBD2 matches 7 bases. This CDR3 region has 14 residues. V trimming: 6 bases; J trimming: 0 bases; junction bases outside the gene matches: 3.

The sample holds many counts of this clonotype. The chain couples TRBV20-1 to TRBJ2-1; 12 positions match TRBD2. Germline-derived CDR1 and CDR2 are DFQATT and SNEGSKA (reference sequence). Germline trimming cut 6 bases from V and 6 bases from J; bases unmatched to any gene: 6. The CDR3 is 14 amino acids. CDR3 region: CSARLAGARNEQFF. In DNA, the CDR3 is TGCAGTGCCAGACTAGCGGGAGCCCGCAATGAGCAGTTCTTC.

This clonotype was recorded once. The genes are TRBV20-1 and TRBJ2-1; D is ambiguous. With 3 bases removed from V and 9 bases from J, the gap between germline ends came to 9 bases. The CDR3 is made up of 11 amino acids. Per the germline V gene, CDR1 is DFQATT and CDR2 is SNEGSKA (reference sequence). DNA of the CDR3: TGCAGTGCTAGTTCAGCGACTGAGCAGTTCTTC. It is translated as CSASSATEQFF.

This clonotype has a count of ten or more. V is TRBV5-1 and J is TRBJ2-7; D might be TRBD1 or TRBD2, each matching 5 bases. Germline V gene sequence: CDR1 SGHRS, CDR2 YFSETQ. V dropped 3 bases and J dropped 2 bases, with 24 bases sitting between them. The CDR3 loop spans 18 amino acids. CDR3 DNA sequence: TGCGCCAGCAGCTCAATTAACCTCTCGAGGGGTCCTACCTACGAGCAGTACTTC. Residues: CASSSINLSRGPTYEQYF.

The V call is TRBV12-3 or TRBV12-4, the J call TRBJ2-7; a possible D gene is TRBD1 (5 bases). CDR3 length: 15 residues. Deletions cut 3 bases from V and 7 bases from J, with 19 bases between. This CDR3 is CASSFRFQGTTEQYF. The CDR3 nucleotides are TGTGCCAGCAGTTTTAGGTTCCAGGGTACTACGGAGCAGTACTTC.